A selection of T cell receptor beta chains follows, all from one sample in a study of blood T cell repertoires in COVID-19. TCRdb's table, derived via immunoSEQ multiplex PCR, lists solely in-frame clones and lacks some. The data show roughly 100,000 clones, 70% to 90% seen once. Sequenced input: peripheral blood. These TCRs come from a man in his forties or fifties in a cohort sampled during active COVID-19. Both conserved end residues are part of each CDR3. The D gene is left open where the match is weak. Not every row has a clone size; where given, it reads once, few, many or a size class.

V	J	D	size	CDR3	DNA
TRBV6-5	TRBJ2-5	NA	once	CASTEETQYF	TGTGCCAGCACAGAAGAGACCCAGTACTTC
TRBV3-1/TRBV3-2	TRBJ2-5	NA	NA	CASSPGETQYF	TGTGCCAGCAGCCCAGGGGAGACCCAGTACTTC
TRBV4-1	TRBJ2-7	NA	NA	CASSLASDDSSYEQYF	TGCGCCAGCAGCCTAGCCTCGGATGACAGCTCCTACGAGCAGTACTTC
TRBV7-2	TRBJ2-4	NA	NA	CASSLAGEGWHIQYF	TGTGCCAGCAGCTTAGCGGGAGAGGGTTGGCACATTCAGTACTTC
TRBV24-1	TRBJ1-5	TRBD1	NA	CATTGQGGQPQHF	TGTGCCACCACAGGACAGGGTGGCCAGCCCCAGCATTTT
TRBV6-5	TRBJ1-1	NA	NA	CASSLGPSTEAFF	TGTGCCAGCAGCCTGGGGCCGTCGACTGAAGCTTTCTTT
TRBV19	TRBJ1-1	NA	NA	CASSGRTVTEAFF	TGTGCCAGTAGTGGTCGGACAGTCACTGAAGCTTTCTTT
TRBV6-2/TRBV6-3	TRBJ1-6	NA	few	CASSIGGNSPLHF	TGTGCCAGCAGTATCGGAGGTAATTCACCCCTCCACTTT
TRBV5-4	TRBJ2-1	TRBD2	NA	CASSLGPSGGNEQFF	TGTGCCAGCAGCTTGGGTCCTAGCGGGGGCAATGAGCAGTTCTTC
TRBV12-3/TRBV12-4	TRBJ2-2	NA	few	CASTGVTGELFF	TGTGCCAGCACAGGGGTCACCGGGGAGCTGTTTTTT
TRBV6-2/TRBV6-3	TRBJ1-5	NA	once	CASSLQGAQPQHF	TGTGCCAGCAGTTTACAGGGTGCTCAGCCCCAGCATTTT
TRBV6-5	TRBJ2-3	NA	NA	CASSRDFTDTQYF	TGTGCCAGCAGCCGGGACTTTACAGATACGCAGTATTTT
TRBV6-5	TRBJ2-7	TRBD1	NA	CASRPDRGAYEQYF	TGTGCCAGCAGGCCGGACAGGGGGGCCTACGAGCAGTACTTC
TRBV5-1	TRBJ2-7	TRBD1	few	CASSLETGSSEQYF	TGCGCCAGCAGCTTGGAGACAGGGTCAAGCGAGCAGTACTTC
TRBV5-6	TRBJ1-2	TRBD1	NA	CASSVRGTNGYTF	TGTGCCAGCAGCGTCAGGGGGACAAATGGCTACACCTTC
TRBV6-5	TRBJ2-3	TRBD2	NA	CASSSFSGPSTDTQYF	TGTGCCAGCAGTTCATTTAGCGGGCCCAGCACAGATACGCAGTATTTT
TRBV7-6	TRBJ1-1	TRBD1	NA	CASSLDSGGWTEAFF	TGTGCCAGCAGCCTGGATTCAGGGGGCTGGACTGAAGCTTTCTTT
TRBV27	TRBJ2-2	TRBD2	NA	CASSTGGANTGELFF	TGTGCCAGCAGTACGGGGGGGGCAAACACCGGGGAGCTGTTTTTT
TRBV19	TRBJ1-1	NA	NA	CASSIEGLNTEAFF	TGTGCCAGTAGTATCGAGGGATTGAACACTGAAGCTTTCTTT
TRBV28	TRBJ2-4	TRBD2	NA	CASSLAGGNIQYF	TGTGCCAGCAGTTTAGCGGGGGGAAACATTCAGTACTTC
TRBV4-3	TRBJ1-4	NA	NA	CASSQVATMGEKLFF	TGCGCCAGCAGCCAAGTAGCGACAATGGGTGAAAAACTGTTTTTT
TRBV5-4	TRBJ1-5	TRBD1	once	CASSDGQGSQPQHF	TGTGCCAGCAGCGACGGACAGGGGAGTCAGCCCCAGCATTTT
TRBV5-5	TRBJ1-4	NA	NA	CASSLVPYPTNEKLFF	TGTGCCAGCAGCTTGGTCCCGTATCCAACTAATGAAAAACTGTTTTTT
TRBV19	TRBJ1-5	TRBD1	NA	CASSRGTGGLNQPQHF	TGTGCCAGTAGTAGGGGGACAGGGGGTCTTAATCAGCCCCAGCATTTT
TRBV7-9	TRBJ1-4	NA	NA	CASSFRGPLNEKLFF	TGTGCCAGCAGCTTCAGGGGCCCCCTTAATGAAAAACTGTTTTTT
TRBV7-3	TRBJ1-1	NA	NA	CASSFREGGKAFF	TGTGCCAGCAGCTTCCGGGAGGGAGGGAAAGCTTTCTTT
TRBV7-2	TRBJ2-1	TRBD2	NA	CASRYGAGRSYNEQFF	TGTGCCAGCAGGTACGGAGCGGGGCGCTCCTACAATGAGCAGTTCTTC
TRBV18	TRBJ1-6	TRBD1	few	CASSPGQGNSPLHF	TGTGCCAGCTCACCTGGACAGGGGAATTCACCCCTCCACTTT
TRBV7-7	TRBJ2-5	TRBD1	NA	CASSRTGETQYF	TGTGCCAGCAGCCGGACAGGGGAGACCCAGTACTTC
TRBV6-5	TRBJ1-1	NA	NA	CASSYSGAEAFF	TGTGCCAGCAGTTACTCCGGGGCTGAAGCTTTCTTT
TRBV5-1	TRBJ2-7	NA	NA	CASSPNFGGRNYEQYF	TGCGCCAGCAGCCCCAACTTCGGGGGAAGGAACTACGAGCAGTACTTC
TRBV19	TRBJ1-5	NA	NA	CASSKSGDSNQPQHF	TGTGCCAGTAGTAAAAGCGGGGATAGCAATCAGCCCCAGCATTTT
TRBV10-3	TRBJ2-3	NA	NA	CAISEGQRTDTQYF	TGTGCCATCAGTGAGGGACAACGCACAGATACGCAGTATTTT
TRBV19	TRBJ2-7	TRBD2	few	CASSLDSGGANEQYF	TGTGCCAGTAGTCTGGACAGCGGGGGGGCGAACGAGCAGTACTTC
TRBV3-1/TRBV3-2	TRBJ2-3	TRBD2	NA	CASSQDSGGASDTQYF	TGTGCCAGCAGCCAAGATAGCGGGGGAGCGTCAGATACGCAGTATTTT
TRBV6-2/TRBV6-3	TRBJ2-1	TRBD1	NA	CASSYSREDRGLYEQFF	TGTGCCAGCAGTTACTCGAGGGAGGACAGGGGGCTCTATGAGCAGTTCTTC
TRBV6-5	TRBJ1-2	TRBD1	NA	CASSTRTGDYGYTF	TGTGCCAGCAGTACCCGAACAGGGGACTATGGCTACACCTTC
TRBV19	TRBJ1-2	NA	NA	CASSKTSSYGYTF	TGTGCCAGTAGTAAGACATCCTCCTATGGCTACACCTTC
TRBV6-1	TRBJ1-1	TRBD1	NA	CASSEWDRGRDTEAFF	TGTGCCAGCAGTGAATGGGACAGGGGGCGCGACACTGAAGCTTTCTTT
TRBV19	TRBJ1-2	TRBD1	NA	CASRRTGGVYGYTF	TGTGCCAGTAGACGGACAGGGGGCGTCTATGGCTACACCTTC
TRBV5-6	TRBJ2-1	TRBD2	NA	CASSRTGRLAGGPQFF	TGTGCCAGCAGCCGAACCGGCCGACTAGCGGGGGGGCCTCAGTTCTTC
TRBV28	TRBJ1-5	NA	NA	CASRAGLQPQHF	TGTGCCAGCAGGGCAGGGCTGCAGCCCCAGCATTTT